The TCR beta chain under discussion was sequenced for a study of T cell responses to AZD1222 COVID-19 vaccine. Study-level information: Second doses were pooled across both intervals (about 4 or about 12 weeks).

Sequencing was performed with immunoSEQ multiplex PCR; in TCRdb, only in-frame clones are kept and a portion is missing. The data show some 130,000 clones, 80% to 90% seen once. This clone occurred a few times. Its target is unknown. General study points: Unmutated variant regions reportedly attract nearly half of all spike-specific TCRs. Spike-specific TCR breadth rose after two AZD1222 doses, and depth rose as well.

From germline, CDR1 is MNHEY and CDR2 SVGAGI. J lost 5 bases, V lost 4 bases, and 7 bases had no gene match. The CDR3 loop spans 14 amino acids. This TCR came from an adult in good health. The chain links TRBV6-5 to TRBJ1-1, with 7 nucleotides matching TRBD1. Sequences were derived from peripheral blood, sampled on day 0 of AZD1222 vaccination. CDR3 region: CASSSRGQWTEAFF. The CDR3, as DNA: TGTGCCAGCAGTTCGAGGGGGCAGTGGACTGAAGCTTTCTTT.